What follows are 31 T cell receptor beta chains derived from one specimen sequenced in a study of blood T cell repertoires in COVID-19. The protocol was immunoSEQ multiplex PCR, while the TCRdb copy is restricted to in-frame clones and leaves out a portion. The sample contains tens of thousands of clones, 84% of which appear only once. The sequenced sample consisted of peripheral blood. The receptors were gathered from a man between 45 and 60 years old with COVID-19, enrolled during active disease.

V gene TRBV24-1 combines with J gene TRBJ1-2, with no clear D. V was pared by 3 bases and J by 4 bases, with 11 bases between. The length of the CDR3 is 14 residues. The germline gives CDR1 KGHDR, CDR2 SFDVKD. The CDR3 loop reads CATSDHSTGYGYTF. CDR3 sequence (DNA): TGTGCCACCAGTGATCACAGTACCGGCTATGGCTACACCTTC.

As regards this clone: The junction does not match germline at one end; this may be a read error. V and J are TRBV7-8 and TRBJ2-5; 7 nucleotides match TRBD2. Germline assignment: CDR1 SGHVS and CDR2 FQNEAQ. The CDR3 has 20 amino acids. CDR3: CASSPGRVASGTSLKETQYF. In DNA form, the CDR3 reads TGTGCCAGCAGCCCCGGACGGGTTGCTAGCGGCACCTCCTTGAAAGAGACTCAGTACTTC.

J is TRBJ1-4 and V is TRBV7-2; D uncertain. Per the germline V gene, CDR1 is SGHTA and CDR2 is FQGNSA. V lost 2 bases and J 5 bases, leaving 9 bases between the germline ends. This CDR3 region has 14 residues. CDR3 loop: CASSLSGMNEKLFF. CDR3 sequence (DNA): TGTGCCAGCAGCTTATCGGGGATGAATGAAAAACTGTTTTTT.

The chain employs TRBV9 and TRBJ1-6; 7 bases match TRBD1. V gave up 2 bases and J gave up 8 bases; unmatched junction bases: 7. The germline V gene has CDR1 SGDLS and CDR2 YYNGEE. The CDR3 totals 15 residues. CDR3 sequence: CASSVAAQGDSPLHF. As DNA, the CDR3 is TGTGCCAGCAGCGTGGCGGCTCAGGGGGATTCACCCCTCCACTTT.

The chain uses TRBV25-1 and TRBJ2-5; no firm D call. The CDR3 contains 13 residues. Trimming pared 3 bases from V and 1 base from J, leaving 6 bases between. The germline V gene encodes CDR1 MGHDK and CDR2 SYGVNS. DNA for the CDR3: TGTGCCAGCAGTGAGCAGGTCCAAGAGACCCAGTACTTC. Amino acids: CASSEQVQETQYF.

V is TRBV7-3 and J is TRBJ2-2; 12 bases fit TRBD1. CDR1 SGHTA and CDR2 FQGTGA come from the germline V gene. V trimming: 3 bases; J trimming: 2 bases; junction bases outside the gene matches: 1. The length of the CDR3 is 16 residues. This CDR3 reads CASSLGQGANTGELFF. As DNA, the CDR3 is TGTGCCAGCAGCTTGGGACAGGGGGCAAACACCGGGGAGCTGTTTTTT.

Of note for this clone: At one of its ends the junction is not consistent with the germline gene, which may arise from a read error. The CDR3 nucleotides are TGTGCCTGGAGTGTAGGGGACAGATCACAAGAAAACTTC. It is translated as CAWSVGDRSQENF. The V call is TRBV30, the J call TRBJ2-7; 7 bases match TRBD1. Looked up from germline, CDR1 is GTSNPN and CDR2 is SVGIG (reference sequence). The CDR3 is made up of 13 amino acids.

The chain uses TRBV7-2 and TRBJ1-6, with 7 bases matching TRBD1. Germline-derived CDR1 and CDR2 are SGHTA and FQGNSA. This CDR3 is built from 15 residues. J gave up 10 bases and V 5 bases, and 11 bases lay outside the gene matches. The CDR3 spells CASSDFAGGISPLHF. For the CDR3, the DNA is TGTGCCAGCAGCGACTTCGCAGGGGGAATATCACCCCTCCACTTT.

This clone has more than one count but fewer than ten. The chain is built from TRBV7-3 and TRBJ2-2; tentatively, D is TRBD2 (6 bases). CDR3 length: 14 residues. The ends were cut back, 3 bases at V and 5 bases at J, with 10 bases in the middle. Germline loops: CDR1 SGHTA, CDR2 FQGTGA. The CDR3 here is CASSLGLQTGELFF. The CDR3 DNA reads TGTGCCAGCAGCTTGGGACTTCAGACCGGGGAGCTGTTTTTT.

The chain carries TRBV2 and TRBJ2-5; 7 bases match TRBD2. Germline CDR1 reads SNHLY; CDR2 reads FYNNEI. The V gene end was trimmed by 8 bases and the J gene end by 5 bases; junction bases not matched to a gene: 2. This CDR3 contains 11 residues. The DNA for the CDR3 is TGTGCCAGCGGGGGGGAGGAGACCCAGTACTTC. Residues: CASGGEETQYF. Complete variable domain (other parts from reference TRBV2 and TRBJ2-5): EPEVTQTPSHQVTQMGQEVILRCVPISNHLYFYWYRQILGQKVEFLVSFYNNEISEKSEIFDDQFSVERPDGSNFTLKIRSTKLEDSAMYFCASGGEETQYFGPGTRLLVL.

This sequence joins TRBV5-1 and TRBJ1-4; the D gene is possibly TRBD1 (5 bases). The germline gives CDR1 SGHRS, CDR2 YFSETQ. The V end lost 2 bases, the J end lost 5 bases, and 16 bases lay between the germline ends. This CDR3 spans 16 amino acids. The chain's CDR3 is CASSFRQSVLNEKLFF. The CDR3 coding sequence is TGCGCCAGCAGCTTTCGACAGTCAGTACTGAATGAAAAACTGTTTTTT.

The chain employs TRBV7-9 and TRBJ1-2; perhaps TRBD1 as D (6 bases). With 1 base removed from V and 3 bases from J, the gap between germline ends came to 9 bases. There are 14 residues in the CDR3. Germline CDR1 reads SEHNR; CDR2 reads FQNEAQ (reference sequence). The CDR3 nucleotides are TGTGCCAGCAGCTTAGAGGGGGATCACTATGGCTACACCTTC. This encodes CASSLEGDHYGYTF.

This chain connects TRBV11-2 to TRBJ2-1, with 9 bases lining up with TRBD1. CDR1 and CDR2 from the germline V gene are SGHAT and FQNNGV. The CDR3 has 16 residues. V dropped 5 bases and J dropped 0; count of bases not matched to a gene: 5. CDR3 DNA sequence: TGTGCCAGCAGCCCTACGACAGGGGGCTCCTACAATGAGCAGTTCTTC. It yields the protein CASSPTTGGSYNEQFF.

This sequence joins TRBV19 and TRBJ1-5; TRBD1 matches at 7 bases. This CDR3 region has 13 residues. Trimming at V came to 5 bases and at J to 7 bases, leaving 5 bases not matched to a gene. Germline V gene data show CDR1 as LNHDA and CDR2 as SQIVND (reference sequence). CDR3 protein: CASSQQGRQPQHF. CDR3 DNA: TGTGCCAGTAGTCAACAGGGGAGGCAGCCCCAGCATTTT. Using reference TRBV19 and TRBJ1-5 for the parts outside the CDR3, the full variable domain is DGGITQSPKYLFRKEGQNVTLSCEQNLNHDAMYWYRQDPGQGLRLIYYSQIVNDFQKGDIAEGYSVSREKKESFPLTVTSAQKNPTAFYLCASSQQGRQPQHFGDGTRLSIL.

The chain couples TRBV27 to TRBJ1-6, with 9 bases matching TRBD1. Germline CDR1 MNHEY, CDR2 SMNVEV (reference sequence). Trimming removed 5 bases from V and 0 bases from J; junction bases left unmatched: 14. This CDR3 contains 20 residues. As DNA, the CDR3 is TGTGCCAGCAGTAGTCTGGGGACAGGGCCAACGAGCTCCTATAATTCACCCCTCCACTTT. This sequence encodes CASSSLGTGPTSSYNSPLHF.

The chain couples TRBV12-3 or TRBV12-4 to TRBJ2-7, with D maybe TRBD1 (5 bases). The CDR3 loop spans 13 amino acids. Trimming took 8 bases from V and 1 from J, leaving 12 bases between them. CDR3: CASSEQGSYEQYF. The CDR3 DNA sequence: TGTGCCAGCTCGGAGCAGGGTTCCTACGAGCAGTACTTC.

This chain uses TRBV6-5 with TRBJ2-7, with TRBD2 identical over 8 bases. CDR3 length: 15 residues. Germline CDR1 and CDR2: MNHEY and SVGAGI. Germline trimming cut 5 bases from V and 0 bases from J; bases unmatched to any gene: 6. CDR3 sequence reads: CASSTSGGSSYEQYF. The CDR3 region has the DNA TGTGCCAGCAGTACGAGCGGGGGTAGCTCCTACGAGCAGTACTTC.

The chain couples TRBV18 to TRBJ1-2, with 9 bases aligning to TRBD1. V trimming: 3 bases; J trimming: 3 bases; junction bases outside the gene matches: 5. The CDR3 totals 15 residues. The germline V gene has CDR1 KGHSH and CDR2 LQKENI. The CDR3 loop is CASSPRTGVDYGYTF. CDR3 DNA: TGTGCCAGCTCACCTCGGACAGGGGTAGACTATGGCTACACCTTC.

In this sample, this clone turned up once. Here the CDR3 reads CASSRPTSGGVEAKNIQYF. As DNA, the CDR3 is TGCGCCAGCAGCCGCCCCACTAGCGGGGGGGTTGAAGCCAAAAACATTCAGTACTTC. The chain combines TRBV5-1 with TRBJ2-4; 13 bases agree with TRBD2. The CDR3 is 19 residues long. The V segment lost 4 bases and the J segment 0 bases; nucleotides outside the gene matches: 10. Germline V gives CDR1 SGHRS, CDR2 YFSETQ.

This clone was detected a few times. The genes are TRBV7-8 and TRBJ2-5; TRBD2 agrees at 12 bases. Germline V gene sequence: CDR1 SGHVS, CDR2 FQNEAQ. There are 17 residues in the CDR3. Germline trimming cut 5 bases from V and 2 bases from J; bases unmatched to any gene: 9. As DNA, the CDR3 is TGTGCCAGCAGCCGAGAAGGACTAGCGGGGACGCAAGAGACCCAGTACTTC. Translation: CASSREGLAGTQETQYF.

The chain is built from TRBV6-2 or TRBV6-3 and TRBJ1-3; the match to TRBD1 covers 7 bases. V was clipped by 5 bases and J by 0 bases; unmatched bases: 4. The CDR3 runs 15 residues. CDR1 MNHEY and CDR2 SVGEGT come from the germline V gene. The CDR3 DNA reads TGTGCCAGCAGTCTGACAGGGAGCTCTGGAAACACCATATATTTT. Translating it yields CASSLTGSSGNTIYF.

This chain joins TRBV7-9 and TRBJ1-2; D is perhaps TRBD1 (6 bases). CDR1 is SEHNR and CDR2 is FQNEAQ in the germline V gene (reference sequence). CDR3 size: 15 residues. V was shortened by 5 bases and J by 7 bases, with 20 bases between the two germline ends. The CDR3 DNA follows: TGTGCCAGCAGCCGAGGGGGGGCATTATCGGGTGGCTACACCTTC. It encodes CASSRGGALSGGYTF.

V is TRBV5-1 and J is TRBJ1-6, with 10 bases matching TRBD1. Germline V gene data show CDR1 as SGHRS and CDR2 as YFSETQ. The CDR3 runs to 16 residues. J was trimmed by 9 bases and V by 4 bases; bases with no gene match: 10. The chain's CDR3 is CASSKDRGTVGSPLHF. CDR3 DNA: TGCGCCAGCAGCAAGGACAGGGGGACGGTGGGTTCACCCCTCCACTTT.

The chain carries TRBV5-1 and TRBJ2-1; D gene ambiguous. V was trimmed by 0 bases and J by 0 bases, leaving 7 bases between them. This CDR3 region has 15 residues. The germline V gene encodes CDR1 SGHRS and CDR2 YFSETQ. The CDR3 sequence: CASSLAKRSYNEQFF. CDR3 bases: TGCGCCAGCAGCTTGGCCAAGCGCTCCTACAATGAGCAGTTCTTC.

For the CDR3, the DNA is TGTGCCAGCAGCTTGGCTCTGCAGGGGGCGCGTGAGCAGTTCTTC. This gives the protein CASSLALQGAREQFF. The chain couples TRBV5-4 to TRBJ2-1, with TRBD1 matching 8 bases. Germline V gene sequence: CDR1 SGHNT, CDR2 YYREEE (reference sequence). The CDR3 extends over 15 amino acids. J gave up 9 bases and V 0 bases, and 8 bases lay outside the gene matches.

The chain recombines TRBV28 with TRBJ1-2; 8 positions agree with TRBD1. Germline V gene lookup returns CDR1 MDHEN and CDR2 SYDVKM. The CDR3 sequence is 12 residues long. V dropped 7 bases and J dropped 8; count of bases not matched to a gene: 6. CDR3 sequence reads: CASTSTGDGYTF. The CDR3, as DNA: TGTGCCAGCACCTCGACAGGGGACGGCTACACCTTC.

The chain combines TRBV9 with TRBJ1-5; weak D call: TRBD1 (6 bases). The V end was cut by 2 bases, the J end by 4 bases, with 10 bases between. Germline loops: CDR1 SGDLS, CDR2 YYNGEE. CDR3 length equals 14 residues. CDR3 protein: CASSVSGVNQPQHF. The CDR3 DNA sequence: TGTGCCAGCAGCGTCTCAGGGGTTAATCAGCCCCAGCATTTT.

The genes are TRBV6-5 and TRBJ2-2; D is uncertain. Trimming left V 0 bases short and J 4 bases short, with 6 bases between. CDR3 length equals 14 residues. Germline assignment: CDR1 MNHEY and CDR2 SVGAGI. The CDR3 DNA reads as TGTGCCAGCAGTTACTCCCGGAGCACCGGGGAGCTGTTTTTT. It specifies CASSYSRSTGELFF.

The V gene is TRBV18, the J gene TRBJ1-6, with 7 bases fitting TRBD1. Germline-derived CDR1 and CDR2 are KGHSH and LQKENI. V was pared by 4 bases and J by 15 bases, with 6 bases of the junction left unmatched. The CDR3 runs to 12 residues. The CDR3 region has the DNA TGTGCCAGCTCACTACCGGACAGGATCCTCCACTTT. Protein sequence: CASSLPDRILHF.

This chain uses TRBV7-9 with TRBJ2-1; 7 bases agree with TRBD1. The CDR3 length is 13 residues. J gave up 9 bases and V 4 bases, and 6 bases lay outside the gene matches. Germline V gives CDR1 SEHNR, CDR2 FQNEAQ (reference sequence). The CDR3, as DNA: TGTGCCAGCAGCTCCGCGAGGGGGCGTGAGCAGTTCTTC. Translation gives CASSSARGREQFF.

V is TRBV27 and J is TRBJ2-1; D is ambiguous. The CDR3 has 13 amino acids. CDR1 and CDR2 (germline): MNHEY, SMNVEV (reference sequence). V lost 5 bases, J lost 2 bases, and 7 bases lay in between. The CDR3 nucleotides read TGTGCCAGCAGTCTCCGTCCCTACAATGAGCAGTTCTTC. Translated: CASSLRPYNEQFF.